These 27 T cell receptor beta chains were sequenced from one sample in a study of shared clonotypes between healthy human individuals. The data were produced by immunoSEQ multiplex PCR, yet TCRdb's version contains in-frame clones alone and is incomplete. Among fewer than 3 million clones, about 90% were seen once, and the ten largest hold 0.37%. Sequencing input: naive CD4+ T cells from PBMCs. Regarding subset: CD45RA+ positively selected. All receptors come from a man in his late teens or twenties in good health. Some clones in this sample may be carry-over from other donors' samples.

The chain links TRBV5-8 to TRBJ2-1; 8 positions match TRBD1. V was clipped by 4 bases and J by 6 bases; unmatched bases: 9. CDR3 length: 15 residues. Per germline, CDR1 SGHTS and CDR2 YDEGEE. CDR3 sequence: CASSHRRTGSNEQFF. CDR3 DNA: TGTGCCAGCAGCCACAGGCGGACAGGGAGCAATGAGCAGTTCTTC.

V and J are TRBV14 and TRBJ2-7; 10 bases match TRBD1. V shed 1 base, J shed 7 bases, and the junction held 7 bases outside the gene matches. The CDR3 loop spans 15 amino acids. Per germline, CDR1 SGHDN and CDR2 FVKESK. CDR3 DNA sequence: TGTGCCAGCAGCCAAGGCGGGACAGGGGTCACGGAGCAGTACTTC. It codes for CASSQGGTGVTEQYF.

The chain employs TRBV6-1 and TRBJ1-1, with no clear D. The CDR3 totals 13 residues. The germline V gene encodes CDR1 MNHNS and CDR2 SASEGT. V lost 2 bases, J lost 9 bases, and 13 bases lay in between. The CDR3, as DNA: TGTGCCAGCAGTGAAAGGGTGGCAGAGAAAGCTTTCTTT. Translating gives CASSERVAEKAFF.

CDR3 in amino acids: CASSPIGTGRYEQYF. CDR3 in DNA: TGTGCCAGCAGCCCGATCGGGACAGGGAGGTACGAGCAGTACTTC. J is TRBJ2-7 and V is TRBV5-6, with TRBD1 matching over 9 bases. In germline, CDR1 is SGHDT, CDR2 YYEEEE. The V and J ends lost 4 bases and 4 bases, in that order; junction bases with no gene match: 9. The CDR3 is made up of 15 amino acids.

This clone came up once. The chain recombines TRBV5-4 with TRBJ1-3, with D perhaps matching TRBD1 (6 bases). The CDR3 runs 15 residues. The V gene lost 0 bases and the J gene lost 4 bases, with 11 bases spanning the gap. Germline V lookup: CDR1 SGHNT, CDR2 YYREEE (reference sequence). The CDR3 sequence is CASSLDRARGNTIYF. The DNA for the CDR3 is TGTGCCAGCAGCTTGGACAGGGCAAGAGGAAACACCATATATTTT.

The chain combines TRBV7-2 with TRBJ2-3; D gene uncertain. Trimming removed 1 base from V and 5 bases from J, with 10 bases in between. This CDR3 spans 14 amino acids. Germline V CDR1 and CDR2: SGHTA, FQGNSA. The CDR3 nucleotides read TGTGCCAGCAGCTTAGGAGTGGTGGTAGATACGCAGTATTTT. Amino acids: CASSLGVVVDTQYF.

CDR3 in DNA: TGTGCCAGCAGCGACACAGGGCTCGGAAACACCATATATTTT. Residues: CASSDTGLGNTIYF. The gene calls are TRBV9 and TRBJ1-3; possible D gene TRBD1, 6 bases. This CDR3 contains 14 residues. Germline V gene lookup returns CDR1 SGDLS and CDR2 YYNGEE. V dropped 3 bases and J dropped 4 bases, with 11 bases sitting between them.

In the case of this clone: The identical CDR3 is also encoded by other nucleotide sequences in the sample. The chain couples TRBV7-2 to TRBJ1-2; D gene unclear. The germline V gene has CDR1 SGHTA and CDR2 FQGNSA. Trimming pared 1 base from V and 4 bases from J, leaving 10 bases between. This CDR3 spans 14 amino acids. CDR3 sequence (DNA): TGTGCCAGCAGCTTAGAAGCGGGCGGCTATGGCTACACCTTC. Protein sequence: CASSLEAGGYGYTF.

This clone has only a few counts. V and J are TRBV5-1 and TRBJ1-1; D possibly corresponds to TRBD1 (6 bases). Germline V gene sequence: CDR1 SGHRS, CDR2 YFSETQ. This CDR3 contains 14 residues. Deletions cut 5 bases from V and 6 bases from J, with 17 bases between. The CDR3: CASRESGVNSEAFF. The CDR3, as DNA: TGCGCCAGCAGAGAGTCAGGGGTAAATTCTGAAGCTTTCTTT.

The V gene is TRBV5-5, the J gene TRBJ1-3, with D uncertain. The V end lost 0 bases, the J end lost 3 bases, and 10 bases lay between the germline ends. Germline V gene lookup returns CDR1 SGHKS and CDR2 YYEKEE (reference sequence). This CDR3 region has 15 residues. Written as DNA, the CDR3 is TGTGCCAGCAGCTTGGGTGGGAACATTGGAAACACCATATATTTT. Its protein product is CASSLGGNIGNTIYF. Full variable domain (rest looked up from reference TRBV5-5 and TRBJ1-3): DAGVTQSPTHLIKTRGQQVTLRCSPISGHKSVSWYQQVLGQGPQFIFQYYEKEERGRGNFPDRFSARQFPNYSSELNVNALLLGDSALYLCASSLGGNIGNTIYFGEGSWLTVV.

Remarks on this clone: Distinct nucleotide sequences in the sample also encode this CDR3. The genes are TRBV9 and TRBJ2-6; D is ambiguous. This CDR3 has 15 amino acids. V lost 1 base to trimming and J lost 2 bases, with 7 bases between them. Germline V lookup: CDR1 SGDLS, CDR2 YYNGEE. The CDR3 loop reads CASSVYRAGANVLTF. The CDR3 DNA follows: TGTGCCAGCAGCGTATATAGGGCTGGGGCCAACGTCCTGACTTTC.

The rearrangement links TRBV28 to TRBJ1-5; no firm D call. The CDR3 length is 15 residues. CDR1 is MDHEN, CDR2 SYDVKM, per germline. V was trimmed by 6 bases and J by 2 bases, leaving 14 bases between them. CDR3 residues: CASRSPVAGNQPQHF. The DNA for the CDR3 is TGTGCCAGCAGGTCCCCCGTGGCGGGCAATCAGCCCCAGCATTTT.

Concerning this clone itself: Additional DNA sequences in this sample encode the identical CDR3. The chain employs TRBV2 and TRBJ1-5; 7 nucleotides agree with TRBD1. The CDR3 has 14 residues. V lost 6 bases and J lost 2; bases outside the gene matches: 4. The V gene's germline CDR1 is SNHLY and CDR2 FYNNEI. The CDR3 region has the DNA TGTGCCAGCAGCCTAACAGGGGGCAATCAGCCCCAGCATTTT. This sequence encodes CASSLTGGNQPQHF.

The chain is built from TRBV30 and TRBJ2-7; TRBD2 is a possible D gene (5 bases). Trimming removed 4 bases from V and 7 bases from J, with 14 bases in between. The V gene's germline CDR1 is GTSNPN and CDR2 SVGIG (reference sequence). The CDR3 has 12 amino acids. The CDR3 protein is CAWNAVSGEQYF. For the CDR3, the DNA is TGTGCCTGGAACGCAGTCTCGGGGGAGCAGTACTTC.

In its sample, this clone was seen once. The CDR3 nucleotides are TGCAGCGCTCAAAAGACAGGGAGTCCCTACGAGCAGTACTTC. Amino acid sequence: CSAQKTGSPYEQYF. The chain carries TRBV29-1 and TRBJ2-7, with 7 nucleotides matching TRBD1. Germline V lookup: CDR1 SQVTM, CDR2 ANQGSEA. This CDR3 is built from 14 residues. The V and J ends lost 7 bases and 2 bases, in that order; junction bases with no gene match: 11.

The J gene is TRBJ2-7, the V gene TRBV28, with TRBD2 matching over 10 bases. The CDR3 has 15 amino acids. CDR1 is MDHEN and CDR2 is SYDVKM in the germline V gene. Unmatched junction bases numbered 7, after V lost 7 bases and J lost 1 base. CDR3 sequence reads: CASIPPAGGSYEQYF. The CDR3 bases are TGTGCCAGCATCCCACCAGCGGGAGGGTCCTACGAGCAGTACTTC. The whole variable domain, remainder taken from reference TRBV28 and TRBJ2-7, is DVKVTQSSRYLVKRTGEKVFLECVQDMDHENMFWYRQDPGLGLRLIYFSYDVKMKEKGDIPEGYSVSREKKERFSLILESASTNQTSMYLCASIPPAGGSYEQYFGPGTRLTVT.

J is TRBJ2-3 and V is TRBV5-4, with unresolved D. This CDR3 is 13 amino acids long. From germline, CDR1 is SGHNT and CDR2 YYREEE (reference sequence). Trimming left V 1 base short and J 3 bases short, with 6 bases between. The CDR3: CASSLTRTDTQYF. As DNA, the CDR3 is TGTGCCAGCAGCTTGACAAGGACAGATACGCAGTATTTT.

The chain links TRBV23-1 to TRBJ2-5; no firm D call. TRBV23-1 is assigned to the ORF class and has an uncertain function. This CDR3 is 15 amino acids long. Deletions cut 2 bases from V and 3 bases from J, with 13 bases between. CDR3 in amino acids: CASSQPASLKETQYF. The CDR3 DNA sequence: TGCGCCAGCAGTCAACCCGCCAGCCTAAAAGAGACCCAGTACTTC.

The chain employs TRBV7-9 and TRBJ2-3; 11 bases fit TRBD2. V dropped 7 bases and J dropped 0; count of bases not matched to a gene: 9. The germline V gene has CDR1 SEHNR and CDR2 FQNEAQ (reference sequence). The CDR3 runs 17 residues. CDR3 region: CASNGGGLAASTDTQYF. In DNA, the CDR3 is TGTGCCAGCAACGGAGGGGGACTAGCGGCTAGCACAGATACGCAGTATTTT.

The V call is TRBV20-1, the J call TRBJ2-3; D is possibly TRBD1 or TRBD2 (5 bases each). The CDR3 length is 10 residues. Germline V CDR1 and CDR2: DFQATT, SNEGSKA (reference sequence). V was clipped by 3 bases and J by 12 bases, with 10 bases between them. The CDR3 protein is CSASPGLQYF. CDR3 DNA: TGCAGTGCTAGCCCGGGGCTTCAGTATTTT.

This clone came up once. This chain connects TRBV11-2 to TRBJ2-1; 15 bases match TRBD2. The CDR3 has 18 residues. Trimming took 5 bases from V and 6 from J; bases not matched to a gene: 11. From germline, CDR1 is SGHAT and CDR2 FQNNGV. This CDR3 reads CASSLKLGLAGGSNEQFF. CDR3 in DNA: TGTGCCAGCAGCCTAAAATTGGGACTAGCGGGAGGTAGCAATGAGCAGTTCTTC.

This sequence joins TRBV6-6 and TRBJ2-7, with D tentatively TRBD2 (5 bases). The CDR3 runs to 12 residues. V was trimmed by 6 bases and J by 3 bases, leaving 9 bases between them. CDR1 and CDR2 from the germline V gene are MNHNY and SVGAGI (reference sequence). CDR3 protein: CASSKSGYEQYF. In DNA form, the CDR3 reads TGTGCCAGCAGCAAAAGCGGCTACGAGCAGTACTTC.

This chain joins TRBV15 and TRBJ2-7; D ambiguous. This CDR3 has 16 amino acids. CDR1 is LNHNV, CDR2 YYDKDF, per germline (reference sequence). The germline V and J ends were trimmed by 3 bases and 0 bases, with 15 bases remaining between them. The CDR3 loop reads CATSRQRAIRSYEQYF. The CDR3 DNA reads as TGTGCCACCAGCAGGCAAAGGGCTATCCGCTCCTACGAGCAGTACTTC.

The chain combines TRBV6-1 with TRBJ2-4, with D uncertain. CDR1 and CDR2 from the germline V gene are MNHNS and SASEGT. Trimming removed 10 bases from V and 2 bases from J, with 12 bases in between. This CDR3 comprises 13 residues. The DNA for the CDR3 is TGTGCCATTAAGGTGGCCACCAAAAACATTCAGTACTTC. It is translated as CAIKVATKNIQYF.

Concerning this clone: Other DNA sequences in the same sample also yield this CDR3. CDR3 coding DNA: TGCGCCAGCAGCCTAGCCAGAGGGGACACCGGGGAGCTGTTTTTT. Translated, it gives CASSLARGDTGELFF. V and J are TRBV5-1 and TRBJ2-2; D is possibly TRBD1 or TRBD2 (5 bases each). CDR1 is SGHRS and CDR2 is YFSETQ in the germline V gene. Trimming took off 4 bases at V and 3 bases at J, with 13 bases between the two ends. This CDR3 has 15 amino acids.

This sequence joins TRBV18 and TRBJ2-3; no reliable D call. CDR3 size: 13 residues. Trimming shortened V by 4 bases and J by 0 bases, and 5 bases separated the two germline ends. Germline CDR1 KGHSH, CDR2 LQKENI. The chain's CDR3 is CASSLRSTDTQYF. The CDR3 region has the DNA TGTGCCAGCTCACTACGTAGCACAGATACGCAGTATTTT.

The chain employs TRBV7-2 and TRBJ1-1; maybe TRBD1 (5 bases). The CDR3 has 15 amino acids. Looked up from germline, CDR1 is SGHTA and CDR2 is FQGNSA. Between the trimmed V and J ends, which lost 5 bases and 1 base, there was a span of 14 bases. CDR3 residues: CASSPLGRRNTEAFF. The DNA of the CDR3 is TGTGCCAGCAGCCCCCTGGGGCGAAGGAACACTGAAGCTTTCTTT.